The next 20 T cell receptor beta chains were all read from a single sample in a study of neoadjuvant anti-PD-1 for oral cavity cancer. Method: immunoSEQ multiplex PCR; TCRdb's copy keeps in-frame clones and lacks some. The repertoire holds about 9,300 clones, with approximately 61% as singletons. The specimen comprised tumor tissue, sampled before nivolumab (anti-PD-1) treatment. These receptors were taken from a person between 35 and 79 years old with oral cavity squamous cell carcinoma.

J is TRBJ1-1 and V is TRBV7-9; D is unclear. From germline, CDR1 is SEHNR and CDR2 FQNEAQ (reference sequence). CDR3 length equals 14 residues. V lost 1 base, J lost 6 bases, and 12 bases lay in between. CDR3 bases: TGTGCCAGCAGCTTAGTAGTGGAGTCGGCTGAAGCTTTCTTT. Translating it yields CASSLVVESAEAFF.

The chain recombines TRBV10-3 with TRBJ1-3; D gene ambiguous. Germline values: CDR1 ENHRY, CDR2 SYGVKD. The CDR3 is 13 residues long. Trimming took off 4 bases at V and 0 bases at J, with 4 bases between the two ends. The CDR3: CAISASSGNTIYF. CDR3 nucleotide sequence: TGTGCCATCAGTGCTAGCTCTGGAAACACCATATATTTT.

V usage is TRBV6-1 and J usage is TRBJ1-4, with D possibly being TRBD1 (5 bases). CDR1 and CDR2 from the germline V gene are MNHNS and SASEGT. Trimming removed 9 bases at V and 4 bases at J, with 18 bases between. This CDR3 is 15 amino acids long. The CDR3 DNA follows: TGTGCCAGTCAGCCGGGAGGGGCACTTAATGAAAAACTGTTTTTT. Its protein product is CASQPGGALNEKLFF.

This clone was seen a single time. The chain carries TRBV27 and TRBJ1-1; the D gene is possibly TRBD1 (5 bases). Germline V lookup: CDR1 MNHEY, CDR2 SMNVEV (reference sequence). The ends were cut back, 5 bases at V and 3 bases at J, with 13 bases in the middle. The length of the CDR3 is 14 residues. The CDR3 DNA is TGTGCCAGCAGTCCGGCGGGGGATTACACTGAAGCTTTCTTT. Protein product: CASSPAGDYTEAFF.

CDR3 region: CSVYGPGTDYGYTF. The CDR3 region has the DNA TGCAGCGTTTATGGACCGGGGACAGACTATGGCTACACCTTC. The V gene is TRBV29-1, the J gene TRBJ1-2, with 7 positions matching TRBD1. The V gene's germline CDR1 is SQVTM and CDR2 ANQGSEA. Unmatched junction bases numbered 9, after V lost 5 bases and J lost 3 bases. The CDR3 runs 14 residues.

There are a few counts of this clone. This chain uses TRBV7-9 with TRBJ1-2, with D hard to call. Germline CDR1 SEHNR, CDR2 FQNEAQ (reference sequence). The CDR3 is 15 amino acids. V dropped 3 bases and J dropped 4 bases, with 15 bases sitting between them. The CDR3 sequence: CASSFAGSNLYGYTF. For the CDR3, the DNA is TGTGCCAGCAGCTTCGCCGGGTCGAATCTCTATGGCTACACCTTC.

The chain uses TRBV27 and TRBJ2-7; no firm D call. Between the trimmed V and J ends, which lost 5 bases and 0 bases, there was a span of 11 bases. Germline V CDR1 and CDR2: MNHEY, SMNVEV (reference sequence). The CDR3 sequence is 14 residues long. The CDR3 nucleotides read TGTGCCAGCAGTCTCGACATTCTCTCCTACGAGCAGTACTTC. It yields the protein CASSLDILSYEQYF.

V and J are TRBV2 and TRBJ1-4; TRBD1 aligns across 9 bases. With V trimmed by 7 bases and J by 5 bases, 8 bases remained unmatched. The length of the CDR3 is 15 residues. Per germline, CDR1 SNHLY and CDR2 FYNNEI. Here the CDR3 DNA reads TGTGCCAGCAACAGGCCGGGACAGGGCAATGAAAAACTGTTTTTT. This sequence encodes CASNRPGQGNEKLFF. The whole variable domain, remainder taken from reference TRBV2 and TRBJ1-4, is EPEVTQTPSHQVTQMGQEVILRCVPISNHLYFYWYRQILGQKVEFLVSFYNNEISEKSEIFDDQFSVERPDGSNFTLKIRSTKLEDSAMYFCASNRPGQGNEKLFFGSGTQLSVL.

The chain links TRBV7-9 to TRBJ2-5; D remains unclear. Near its end, the DNA agrees better with TRBJ2-7, so the J call may be wrong. The germline V gene has CDR1 SEHNR and CDR2 FQNEAQ (reference sequence). This CDR3 comprises 15 residues. The chain's CDR3 is CASSINVGGSYEQYF. In nucleotides, the CDR3 is TGTGCCAGCAGCATTAATGTAGGCGGCTCCTACGAGCAGTACTTC.

This clone came up a few times. This chain links TRBV5-4 with TRBJ2-6; 8 bases are shared with TRBD1. The CDR3 totals 18 residues. Germline trimming cut 3 bases from V and 0 bases from J; bases unmatched to any gene: 8. Germline V CDR1 and CDR2: SGHNT, YYREEE (reference sequence). The CDR3 region has the DNA TGTGCCAGCAGCTCATCCGGGACAGGCCCCTCTGGGGCCAACGTCCTGACTTTC. Amino acid sequence: CASSSSGTGPSGANVLTF.

The genes are TRBV9 and TRBJ1-4; TRBD1 matches 7 bases. This CDR3 spans 15 amino acids. Germline V gene data show CDR1 as SGDLS and CDR2 as YYNGEE. V dropped 4 bases and J dropped 4; count of bases not matched to a gene: 7. As DNA, the CDR3 is TGTGCCAGCAGCCTATCGACAGGGATTAATGAAAAACTGTTTTTT. Translated: CASSLSTGINEKLFF. Supplemented by reference TRBV9 and TRBJ1-4, the full variable domain reads DSGVTQTPKHLITATGQRVTLRCSPRSGDLSVYWYQQSLDQGLQFLIQYYNGEERAKGNILERFSAQQFPDLHSELNLSSLELGDSALYFCASSLSTGINEKLFFGSGTQLSVL.

This clone was counted between two and nine times. The chain carries TRBV6-1 and TRBJ1-6; no clear D. This CDR3 spans 14 amino acids. V lost 5 bases to trimming and J lost 10 bases, with 15 bases between them. Germline V gene lookup returns CDR1 MNHNS and CDR2 SASEGT. The CDR3 spells CASSSGPYNSPLHF. Here the CDR3 DNA reads TGTGCCAGCAGTTCCGGCCCATACAACTCACCCCTCCACTTT.

V and J are TRBV7-2 and TRBJ2-2, with D perhaps matching TRBD1 (5 bases). The length of the CDR3 is 13 residues. The germline CDR1 and CDR2 sequences are SGHTA and FQGNSA. The V end lost 4 bases, the J end lost 6 bases, and 9 bases lay between the germline ends. The CDR3 here is CASSSRVSGELFF. For the CDR3, the DNA is TGTGCCAGCAGCTCCAGGGTCTCCGGGGAGCTGTTTTTT.

The chain has TRBV5-1 and TRBJ1-2; D not resolved. V lost 0 bases and J 5 bases, leaving 11 bases between the germline ends. CDR1 and CDR2 from the germline V gene are SGHRS and YFSETQ. The CDR3 runs 14 residues. CDR3 amino acids: CASSLVLGYYGYTF. The CDR3 region has the DNA TGCGCCAGCAGCTTGGTTTTGGGTTATTATGGCTACACCTTC.

This clone showed up just once. This rearrangement joins TRBV5-1 to TRBJ1-1; 7 bases align to TRBD1. Per the germline V gene, CDR1 is SGHRS and CDR2 is YFSETQ. The CDR3 contains 14 residues. The V segment lost 4 bases and the J segment 5 bases; nucleotides outside the gene matches: 8. The CDR3 bases are TGCGCCAGCAGCCAAAGGACAGGAAATACTGAAGCTTTCTTT. Protein: CASSQRTGNTEAFF.

Only a few counts were recorded for this clone. The chain is built from TRBV19 and TRBJ2-7; TRBD2 matches at 11 bases. With 8 bases clipped from V and 1 base from J, the junction kept 10 bases outside the gene matches. The CDR3 length is 16 residues. Germline V gives CDR1 LNHDA, CDR2 SQIVND (reference sequence). The CDR3 sequence is CASAGGLAGGSYEQYF. CDR3 nucleotides: TGTGCCAGTGCAGGTGGGCTAGCGGGAGGTTCCTACGAGCAGTACTTC.

This chain joins TRBV29-1 and TRBJ2-1; possibly TRBD1 for D (6 bases). The germline gives CDR1 SQVTM, CDR2 ANQGSEA. The CDR3 loop spans 13 amino acids. The V end was cut by 8 bases, the J end by 5 bases, with 16 bases between. DNA for the CDR3: TGCAGCTCCTCACGGGACACCGACAATGAGCAGTTCTTC. It translates to CSSSRDTDNEQFF.

The chain has TRBV6-5 and TRBJ1-2; 8 bases fit TRBD1. The V segment lost 7 bases and the J segment 4 bases; nucleotides outside the gene matches: 8. The CDR3 contains 14 residues. CDR1 is MNHEY and CDR2 is SVGAGI in the germline V gene. The DNA for the CDR3 is TGTGCCAGCACCGGACAGGGCGGGGCCTATGGCTACACCTTC. Protein sequence: CASTGQGGAYGYTF.

This chain connects TRBV5-1 to TRBJ1-2, with a tentative D call TRBD1 (5 bases). Per the germline V gene, CDR1 is SGHRS and CDR2 is YFSETQ. Trimming stripped 0 bases from V and 6 bases from J, with 9 bases between. This CDR3 has 13 amino acids. CDR3 in amino acids: CASSLAGADGYTF. Here the CDR3 DNA reads TGCGCCAGCAGCTTGGCCGGGGCTGATGGCTACACCTTC.

This chain links TRBV5-1 with TRBJ2-1; D could derive from TRBD1 or TRBD2 (5 bases each). The CDR3 runs to 16 residues. Trimming stripped 2 bases from V and 0 bases from J, with 12 bases between. Germline V gene sequence: CDR1 SGHRS, CDR2 YFSETQ. In DNA, the CDR3 is TGCGCCAGCAGCTTCGGGACGGTGAGCTCCTACAATGAGCAGTTCTTC. Its protein is CASSFGTVSSYNEQFF.